This entry concerns a single T cell receptor beta chain. Its antigen remains unidentified. This specimen comes from a study of long-term antiretroviral therapy in people with HIV. The assay used was immunoSEQ (version v3.0), run at survey level. Method: immunoSEQ multiplex PCR; TCRdb's copy keeps in-frame clones and lacks some. The table has tens of thousands of clones, about 95% seen once; the top ten hold about 2.5%. V dropped 0 bases and J dropped 3 bases, with 6 bases sitting between them. The germline V gene encodes CDR1 SGHDT and CDR2 YYEEEE. The CDR3 runs 13 residues. Whole-study findings and limits: Narrower CDR3 length ranges marked HIV repertoires relative to controls.

Sequencing used unsorted PBMCs, obtained 3.7 years after starting antiretroviral therapy. The receptor comes from a woman between 45 and 65 years old with HIV. The chain is built from TRBV5-6 and TRBJ1-1; no reliable D call. CDR3 sequence reads: CASSLGSDTEAFF. DNA of the CDR3: TGTGCCAGCAGCTTGGGATCCGACACTGAAGCTTTCTTT.